This T cell receptor (beta chain) was captured by sequencing in a study of blood T cell repertoires in COVID-19. Deletions cut 4 bases from V and 6 bases from J, with 11 bases between. The CDR3 consists of 13 residues. The data were produced by immunoSEQ multiplex PCR, yet TCRdb's version contains in-frame clones alone and is incomplete. The sample holds around 230,000 clones, approximately 90% seen once. This receptor was identified in a man aged 25 to 40 who had recovered from COVID-19. The V gene is TRBV12-3 or TRBV12-4, the J gene TRBJ2-3, with D hard to call. The sample taken for sequencing was peripheral blood. The CDR3 region has the DNA TGTGCCAGCAGTTCCAGAACTACGGATACGCAGTATTTT. It translates to CASSSRTTDTQYF.